Detailed here is one T cell receptor beta chain. The antigen remains undetermined. TCRdb re-analysed the 5' RACE reads in MiXCR, keeping a single row per CDR3 protein. The data show roughly 500,000 distinct CDR3 sequences, 20% seen once. This entry is derived from a study of T-cell memory formation after mild COVID-19. Study conclusions and caveats: While clones contracting from day 15 to 85 were balanced between CD4 and CD8, later expanders leaned CD4+.

Germline assignment: CDR1 SGHNT and CDR2 YENEEA. V was clipped by 5 bases and J by 6 bases; unmatched bases: 2. CDR3 length equals 13 residues. The sample taken for sequencing was PBMCs or a T cell subset sorted from them (not recorded which). This TCR derives from an adult woman who had mild COVID-19 (a few samples of this study predate the infection). Cell type and time point are not known. This chain connects TRBV11-3 to TRBJ2-1; TRBD1 matches 9 bases. As DNA, the CDR3 is TGTGCCAGCAGCGGACAGGGGCGCAATGAGCAGTTCTTC. Its translation: CASSGQGRNEQFF.